This is a list of T cell receptor beta chains from one sample in a study of early T cells in non-severe SARS-CoV-2 infection. TCRdb ran MiXCR on the 5' RACE reads and lists one entry per CDR3 protein. The sample gives roughly 33,000 distinct CDR3 sequences, around 5.8% of which show up once; 5% to 6.5% is in the top ten. Sequencing was performed on whole blood. These receptors all stem from an adult who was a healthcare worker with PCR-confirmed SARS-CoV-2 infection or an uninfected control (not recorded which). Both conserved end residues are trimmed from each CDR3. Clone size is given for some rows only: seen once, a few or many times, or a class if the clone is expanded.

J,size,V,CDR3
TRBJ2-1,many,TRBV9,ASSVGSAAYNEQF
TRBJ2-1,few,TRBV3-1,ASSILSSYNEQF
TRBJ2-5,NA,TRBV29-1,SVEGNDRGTFWETQY
TRBJ1-5,many,TRBV5-1,ASSLAGGNQPQH
TRBJ2-3,many,TRBV6-5,ASSYARASGTYTQY
TRBJ1-2,NA,TRBV19,ASSTGASNYGYT
TRBJ2-1,many,TRBV19,ASSIGLLAGNNNEQF
TRBJ2-1,few,TRBV11-3,ASSLGREANNEQF
TRBJ1-1,many,TRBV19,ASSAQSAVGTEAF
TRBJ2-3,NA,TRBV7-8,ASSERDTQY
TRBJ2-3,NA,TRBV29-1,SAVLAGTSTDTQY
TRBJ1-1,many,TRBV6-6,ASSKPSNTEAF
TRBJ2-1,many,TRBV5-4,ASSPPSSNEQF
TRBJ2-5,many,TRBV20-1,SAKTRLVETQY
TRBJ1-3,many,TRBV11-2,ASSPGQGQANTIY
TRBJ1-4,many,TRBV9,ASSRTGDEKLF
TRBJ1-5,few,TRBV7-2,ASSLITGRSNQPQH
TRBJ1-2,many,TRBV12-3/TRBV12-4,ASSPWAGTDMSYGYT
TRBJ1-4,many,TRBV27,ASSSGGATNEKLF
TRBJ1-1,many,TRBV5-1,ASRTGATEAF
TRBJ2-1,many,TRBV11-2,ASSFSQGGPSSYNEQF
TRBJ2-7,NA,TRBV4-1,ASSQDMIPGRSSYEQY
TRBJ2-7,many,TRBV28,ASNAPGQGAWEQY
TRBJ1-2,few,TRBV12-5,ASGSDRVDYGYT
TRBJ1-2,many,TRBV7-9,ASSSTDRDLDT
TRBJ1-2,many,TRBV2,ASTPGQGNYGYT
TRBJ2-7,many,TRBV5-1,ASRSTGIYEQY
TRBJ1-5,many,TRBV2,ASVQEVGNQPQH
TRBJ2-7,medium-sized,TRBV20-1,SATPTSGISYEQY
TRBJ2-1,NA,TRBV18,ASSPRVAGVYNEQF
TRBJ2-7,many,TRBV20-1,SATDRLSYEQY
TRBJ2-1,many,TRBV20-1,SAHRRDSNEQF
TRBJ2-1,many,TRBV12-3/TRBV12-4,ASSLGTSGRVGEQF
TRBJ2-1,many,TRBV30,AWSNPRPRGSSYNEQF
TRBJ2-2,NA,TRBV7-2,ASSLRQSRELF
TRBJ1-1,many,TRBV6-5,ASRANTEAF
TRBJ1-2,many,TRBV5-4,ASIRSPGTGEDYGYT
TRBJ2-4,NA,TRBV11-1,ASSYGDGAKNIQY
TRBJ2-5,many,TRBV5-1,ASSLIQGPKETQY
TRBJ1-1,many,TRBV24-1,ATSDPNQGDTEAF
TRBJ2-1,few,TRBV12-3/TRBV12-4,ASSFPTARSSYNEQF
TRBJ1-5,many,TRBV28,ASRLPGQGPSNQPQH
TRBJ2-3,many,TRBV20-1,SAALREASTDTQY
TRBJ2-5,NA,TRBV20-1,SARVTGGETQY
TRBJ2-7,many,TRBV29-1,SARSRDPPREQY
TRBJ1-4,many,TRBV6-1,ASSEAGLREKLF
TRBJ2-1,NA,TRBV29-1,SAHGLAGSPYNEQF
TRBJ2-7,few,TRBV9,ASLREDRQY
TRBJ2-7,many,TRBV20-1,SANNHIGTGLYEQY
TRBJ2-1,many,TRBV18,ASSPPMRGEQF
TRBJ2-5,many,TRBV12-3/TRBV12-4,ASSPPDRIPETQY
TRBJ1-2,many,TRBV5-4,ASSADSTYGYT
TRBJ2-1,many,TRBV7-9,ASSYSGRAMNEQF
TRBJ2-1,NA,TRBV20-1,SARKGRVGRDNEQF
TRBJ2-1,many,TRBV5-1,ASTPGLAGPPGNEQF